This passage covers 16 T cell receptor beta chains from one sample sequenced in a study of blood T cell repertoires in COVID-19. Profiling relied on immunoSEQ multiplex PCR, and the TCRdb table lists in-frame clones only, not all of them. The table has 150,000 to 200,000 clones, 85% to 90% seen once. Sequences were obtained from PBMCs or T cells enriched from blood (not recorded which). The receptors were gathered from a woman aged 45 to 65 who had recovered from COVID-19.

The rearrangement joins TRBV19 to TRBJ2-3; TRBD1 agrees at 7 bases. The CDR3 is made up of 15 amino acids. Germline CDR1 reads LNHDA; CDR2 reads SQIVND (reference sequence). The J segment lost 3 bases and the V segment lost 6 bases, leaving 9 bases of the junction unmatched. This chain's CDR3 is CASRMTGSGTDTQYF. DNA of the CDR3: TGTGCCAGTAGAATGACAGGGTCGGGGACAGATACGCAGTATTTT.

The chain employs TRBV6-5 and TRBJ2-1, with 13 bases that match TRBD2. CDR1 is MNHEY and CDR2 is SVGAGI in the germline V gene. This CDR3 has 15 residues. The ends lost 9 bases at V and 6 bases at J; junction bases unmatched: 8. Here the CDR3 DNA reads TGTGCCAGTTACGCACTAGCGGGGGGGGGCAATGAGCAGTTCTTC. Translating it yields CASYALAGGGNEQFF.

The CDR3 DNA is TGTGCCAGTAGTAGTCCCCTATCTCGTACCGGACTGTCCCATCAGCCCCAGCATTTT. Translated, it gives CASSSPLSRTGLSHQPQHF. The rearrangement joins TRBV19 to TRBJ1-5; unclear D gene. The CDR3 consists of 19 residues. Germline CDR1 LNHDA, CDR2 SQIVND (reference sequence). Trimming stripped 4 bases from V and 5 bases from J, with 27 bases between.

The CDR3 DNA is TGTGCCAGCAGCCTATCAGGGGGATTAGGTCTTGGCTACACCTTC. Translating gives CASSLSGGLGLGYTF. The chain carries TRBV3-1 (or the pseudogene TRBV3-2) and TRBJ1-2; 7 bases fit TRBD1. The junction had 12 bases not matched to a gene; V was cut back by 4 bases and J by 7 bases. The germline gives CDR1 LGHDT, CDR2 YNNKEL (reference sequence). The CDR3 covers 15 residues.

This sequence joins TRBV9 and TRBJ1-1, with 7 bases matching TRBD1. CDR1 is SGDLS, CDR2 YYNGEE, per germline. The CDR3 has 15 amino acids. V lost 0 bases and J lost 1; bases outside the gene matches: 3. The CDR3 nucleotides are TGTGCCAGCAGCGTAGGAAGGGGGCGGAACACTGAAGCTTTCTTT. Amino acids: CASSVGRGRNTEAFF.

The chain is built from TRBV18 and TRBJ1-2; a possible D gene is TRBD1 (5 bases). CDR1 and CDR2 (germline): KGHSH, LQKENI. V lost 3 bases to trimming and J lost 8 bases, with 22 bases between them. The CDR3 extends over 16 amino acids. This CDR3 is CASSPESMGLSEGYTF. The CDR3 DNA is TGTGCCAGCTCACCCGAATCGATGGGACTCTCGGAAGGCTACACCTTC.

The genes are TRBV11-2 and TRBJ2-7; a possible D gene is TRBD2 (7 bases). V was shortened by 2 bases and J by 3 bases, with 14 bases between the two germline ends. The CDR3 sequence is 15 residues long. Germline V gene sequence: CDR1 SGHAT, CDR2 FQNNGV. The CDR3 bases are TGTGCCAGCAGCTTACGCGGGGGCGAGGTCTACGAGCAGTACTTC. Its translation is CASSLRGGEVYEQYF.

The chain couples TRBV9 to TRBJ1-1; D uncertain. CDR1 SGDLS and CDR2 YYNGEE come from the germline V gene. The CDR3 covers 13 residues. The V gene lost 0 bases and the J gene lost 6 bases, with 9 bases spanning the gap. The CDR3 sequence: CASSVGVVAEAFF. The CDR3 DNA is TGTGCCAGCAGCGTAGGAGTCGTTGCTGAAGCTTTCTTT. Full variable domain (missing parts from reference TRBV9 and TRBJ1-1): DSGVTQTPKHLITATGQRVTLRCSPRSGDLSVYWYQQSLDQGLQFLIQYYNGEERAKGNILERFSAQQFPDLHSELNLSSLELGDSALYFCASSVGVVAEAFFGQGTRLTVV.

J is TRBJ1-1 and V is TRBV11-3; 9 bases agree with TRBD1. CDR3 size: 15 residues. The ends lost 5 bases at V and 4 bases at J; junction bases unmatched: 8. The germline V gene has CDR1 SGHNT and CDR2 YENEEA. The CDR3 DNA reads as TGTGCCAGCAGCCTCTTAACAGGGGGCCTCACTGAAGCTTTCTTT. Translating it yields CASSLLTGGLTEAFF.

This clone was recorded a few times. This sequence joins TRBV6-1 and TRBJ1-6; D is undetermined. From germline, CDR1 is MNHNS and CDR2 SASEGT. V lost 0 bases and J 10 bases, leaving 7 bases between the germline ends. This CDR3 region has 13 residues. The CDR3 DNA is TGTGCCAGCAGTGAAGCGGCGGGATCACCCCTCCACTTT. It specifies CASSEAAGSPLHF.

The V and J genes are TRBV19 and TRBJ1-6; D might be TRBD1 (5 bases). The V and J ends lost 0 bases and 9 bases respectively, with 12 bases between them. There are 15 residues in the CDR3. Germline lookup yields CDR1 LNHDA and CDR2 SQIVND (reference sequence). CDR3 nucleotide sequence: TGTGCCAGTAGTATAGAGGGAGGGGATGGTTCACCCCTCCACTTT. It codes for CASSIEGGDGSPLHF.

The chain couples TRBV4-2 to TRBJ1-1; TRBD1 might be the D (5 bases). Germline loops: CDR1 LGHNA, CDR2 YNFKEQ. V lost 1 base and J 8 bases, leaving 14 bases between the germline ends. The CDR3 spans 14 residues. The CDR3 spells CASSQGGRAEEAFF. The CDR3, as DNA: TGTGCCAGCAGCCAAGGGGGCAGGGCAGAGGAAGCTTTCTTT.

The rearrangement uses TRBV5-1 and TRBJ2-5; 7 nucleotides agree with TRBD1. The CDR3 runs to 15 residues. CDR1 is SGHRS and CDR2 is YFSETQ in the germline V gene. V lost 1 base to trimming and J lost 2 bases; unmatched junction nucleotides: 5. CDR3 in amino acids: CASSLTWTGQETQYF. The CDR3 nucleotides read TGCGCCAGCAGCTTGACTTGGACAGGACAAGAGACCCAGTACTTC.

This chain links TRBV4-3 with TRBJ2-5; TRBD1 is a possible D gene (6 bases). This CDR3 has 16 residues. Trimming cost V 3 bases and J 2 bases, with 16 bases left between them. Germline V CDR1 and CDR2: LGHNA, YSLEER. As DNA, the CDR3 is TGCGCCAGCAGCCAGGGACGTCAGGGGTTACAAGAGACCCAGTACTTC. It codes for CASSQGRQGLQETQYF.

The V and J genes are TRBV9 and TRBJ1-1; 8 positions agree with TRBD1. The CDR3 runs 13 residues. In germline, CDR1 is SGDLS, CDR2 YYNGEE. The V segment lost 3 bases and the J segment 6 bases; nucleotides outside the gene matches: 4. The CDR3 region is CASSGDRGAEAFF. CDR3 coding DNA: TGTGCCAGCAGCGGAGACAGGGGCGCTGAAGCTTTCTTT.

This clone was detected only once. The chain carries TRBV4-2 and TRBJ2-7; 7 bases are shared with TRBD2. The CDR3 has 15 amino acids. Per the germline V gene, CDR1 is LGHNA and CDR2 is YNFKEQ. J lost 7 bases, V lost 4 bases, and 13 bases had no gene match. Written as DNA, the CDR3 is TGTGCCAGCAGCCTTGGCAGCGCGGGAGTTGGGGAGCAGTACTTC. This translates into CASSLGSAGVGEQYF.